This is a list of T cell receptor beta chains from one sample in a study of cytotoxic CD8 clonotypes in ibrutinib-treated CLL. Measured with immunoSEQ multiplex PCR; TCRdb has only the in-frame clones, and not every one. The data contain roughly 40,000 clones, roughly 65% of them singletons. Specimen: PBMCs, collected at disease progression, from a patient treated with ibrutinib. The receptor set was obtained from a human donor with chronic lymphocytic leukemia. The CDR3 runs from the conserved cysteine through the conserved F or W. The order of the fields is clone size, D gene, V gene, J gene, CDR3 DNA, CDR3 protein. A D gene is named only where the DNA matches it firmly. Not all rows give a size; the values are once, few, many and, for expanded clones, a class.

abundance: .; d_gene: .; v_gene: TRBV11-3; j_gene: TRBJ2-7; CDR3nt: TGTGCCAGCAGCGCGGCACCCAGCTACGAGCAGTACTTC; CDR3aa: CASSAAPSYEQYF
abundance: .; d_gene: .; v_gene: TRBV11-3; j_gene: TRBJ2-1; CDR3nt: TGTGCCAGCAGCTTATCGGGCTTAAACAATGAGCAGTTCTTC; CDR3aa: CASSLSGLNNEQFF
abundance: .; d_gene: .; v_gene: TRBV30; j_gene: TRBJ1-5; CDR3nt: TGTGCCTGGAGTGTAGGGACCGGTCAGCCCCAGCATTTT; CDR3aa: CAWSVGTGQPQHF
abundance: .; d_gene: .; v_gene: TRBV5-1; j_gene: TRBJ2-5; CDR3nt: TGCGCCAGCAGCTTGTTGGAGACCCAGTACTTC; CDR3aa: CASSLLETQYF
abundance: .; d_gene: TRBD2; v_gene: TRBV9; j_gene: TRBJ2-7; CDR3nt: TGTGCCAGCAGCGTGGCGGGAGAGTACGAGCAGTACTTC; CDR3aa: CASSVAGEYEQYF
abundance: once; d_gene: TRBD2; v_gene: TRBV28; j_gene: TRBJ2-7; CDR3nt: TGTGCCAGCAGGTTGGGGGGGGCCTACGAGCAGTACTTC; CDR3aa: CASRLGGAYEQYF
abundance: .; d_gene: .; v_gene: TRBV7-7; j_gene: TRBJ1-1; CDR3nt: TGTGCTAGCAGTCTATCCCCAAGCACTGAAGCTTTCTTT; CDR3aa: CASSLSPSTEAFF
abundance: .; d_gene: .; v_gene: TRBV5-4; j_gene: TRBJ1-2; CDR3nt: TGTGCCAGCAGCTTAAATACAGGGCGCGGAGCCGGCTACACCTTC; CDR3aa: CASSLNTGRGAGYTF
abundance: .; d_gene: TRBD1; v_gene: TRBV9; j_gene: TRBJ1-2; CDR3nt: TGTGCCAGCAGCGTAGACAGGGACAGGGGGCTTGGCTACACCTTC; CDR3aa: CASSVDRDRGLGYTF
abundance: .; d_gene: .; v_gene: TRBV7-9; j_gene: TRBJ2-7; CDR3nt: TGTGCCAGCAGCCCCGGTCCGAGCGCGTACTCCTACGAGCAGTACTTC; CDR3aa: CASSPGPSAYSYEQYF
abundance: .; d_gene: .; v_gene: TRBV11-2; j_gene: TRBJ1-1; CDR3nt: TGTGCCAGCAGCTTAGTCAGGGGCCGTGGCACTGAAGCTTTCTTT; CDR3aa: CASSLVRGRGTEAFF
abundance: .; d_gene: TRBD1; v_gene: TRBV7-6; j_gene: TRBJ2-7; CDR3nt: TGTGCCAGCAGCTTGGTAACCGGGACAGGGGGTAACGAGCAGTACTTC; CDR3aa: CASSLVTGTGGNEQYF
abundance: .; d_gene: TRBD1; v_gene: TRBV6-6; j_gene: TRBJ1-2; CDR3nt: TGTGCCAGCAGTACAGGGGCTGCGCGGGGCTACACCTTC; CDR3aa: CASSTGAARGYTF
abundance: once; d_gene: .; v_gene: TRBV11-1; j_gene: TRBJ1-1; CDR3nt: TGTGCCAGCAGCTGGGGCAGAGACTCTGAAGCTTTCTTT; CDR3aa: CASSWGRDSEAFF
abundance: .; d_gene: .; v_gene: TRBV5-4; j_gene: TRBJ2-5; CDR3nt: TGTGCCAGCAGCCAGTACCAAGAGACCCAGTACTTC; CDR3aa: CASSQYQETQYF